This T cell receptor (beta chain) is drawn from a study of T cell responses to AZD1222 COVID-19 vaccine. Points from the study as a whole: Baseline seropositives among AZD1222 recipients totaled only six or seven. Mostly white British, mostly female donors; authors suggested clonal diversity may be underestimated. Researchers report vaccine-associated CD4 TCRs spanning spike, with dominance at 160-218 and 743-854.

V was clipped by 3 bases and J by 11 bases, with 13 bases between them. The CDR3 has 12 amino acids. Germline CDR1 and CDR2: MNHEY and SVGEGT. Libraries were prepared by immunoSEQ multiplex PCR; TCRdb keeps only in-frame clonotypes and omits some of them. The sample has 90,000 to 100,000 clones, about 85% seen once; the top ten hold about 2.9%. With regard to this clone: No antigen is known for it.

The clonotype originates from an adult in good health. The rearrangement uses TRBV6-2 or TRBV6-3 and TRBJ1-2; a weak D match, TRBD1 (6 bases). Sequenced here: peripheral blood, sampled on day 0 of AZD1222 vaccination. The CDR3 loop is CASSYDRLSYTF. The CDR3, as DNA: TGTGCCAGCAGTTATGACAGGCTAAGTTACACCTTC.